This is a list of T cell receptor beta chains from one sample in a study of human T cells and chemical hapten exposure. TCRdb reanalysed the RACE reads using MiXCR and keeps one entry per CDR3 protein. This table has roughly 120,000 distinct CDR3 sequences, about 9% appearing once. Sequenced: whole blood. These receptors were obtained from a male donor in good health. Some clones in this sample may be carry-over from other donors' samples. Each CDR3 is given without its conserved first and last residue. A D gene is named only where the DNA matches it firmly. Where a row states a size, it is once, few, many or the class of an expanded clone; other rows omit it.

size	V	J	D	CDR3
few	TRBV6-2/TRBV6-3	TRBJ2-7	.	ASSYGPSYEQY
.	TRBV7-9	TRBJ2-1	.	ASSFPDRTEQF
few	TRBV9	TRBJ2-1	.	ASSAHPGFENEQF
.	TRBV2	TRBJ1-1	TRBD1	ASRETGRDTEAF
.	TRBV6-5	TRBJ1-1	TRBD1	ASSGDRGVPVNTEAF
.	TRBV29-1	TRBJ2-3	.	SVLGGRARTDTQY
.	TRBV6-5	TRBJ2-7	.	ASRDFYEQY
few	TRBV7-6	TRBJ2-3	TRBD2	ASSLAQTSGGTDTQY
many	TRBV12-3/TRBV12-4	TRBJ2-5	.	ASRVQAQETQY
few	TRBV7-6	TRBJ2-1	TRBD2	ASSLLAVTSNSYNEQF
many	TRBV9	TRBJ2-7	.	ASSVTPQARGEQY
.	TRBV19	TRBJ1-2	.	ASKAGYGYT
.	TRBV30	TRBJ2-7	TRBD2	AWSAGTSGSWAYEQY
.	TRBV7-9	TRBJ1-1	.	ASRPRGGGNTEAF
few	TRBV2	TRBJ2-5	.	ASIKERQQETQY
.	TRBV3-1	TRBJ2-2	TRBD1	ASSRIAPGQGAWTGELF
.	TRBV7-6	TRBJ2-1	.	ASSLGGLPSYNEQF
.	TRBV4-3	TRBJ1-2	.	ASSQAQNYGYT
.	TRBV12-5	TRBJ2-7	TRBD1	ASGFNPGQGVGEQY
few	TRBV12-3/TRBV12-4	TRBJ2-7	TRBD2	ASSSGTSSEQY
few	TRBV7-9	TRBJ2-7	TRBD1	ASSLGGTGTYEQY
many	TRBV5-1	TRBJ2-1	.	ASRMNSPYNEQF
many	TRBV7-2	TRBJ2-2	.	ASSPSWNTGELF
many	TRBV29-1	TRBJ2-7	TRBD2	SVEGGVPYEQY
few	TRBV7-2	TRBJ2-3	TRBD2	ASSRTRTSSTDTQY
many	TRBV29-1	TRBJ2-1	TRBD1	SVETGTAYNEQF
few	TRBV19	TRBJ2-5	.	ASSIDPGEEETQY